The 31 T cell receptor beta chains presented below share a single source sample, sequenced in a study of cytomegalovirus exposure and HLA in healthy donors. Vbeta (60) and Jbeta (13) primers were used in the PCR. TCRdb's copy holds only in-frame clones and misses some; the assay was immunoSEQ multiplex PCR. The sample records about 150,000 clones, approximately 81% being singletons. The source material was PBMCs. The receptors derive from a woman under 30 in good health and CMV-seronegative.

Only a few counts were recorded for this clone. The rearrangement links TRBV6-4 to TRBJ1-1; no clear D. Germline values: CDR1 MRHNA, CDR2 SNTAGT. The CDR3 contains 16 residues. The V end lost 7 bases, the J end lost 3 bases, and 21 bases lay between the germline ends. CDR3 in DNA: TGTGCCAGCAAAAACCAGGAGGGCTGTTCGGACACTGAAGCTTTCTTT. Amino acids: CASKNQEGCSDTEAFF.

V gene TRBV28 combines with J gene TRBJ1-2; a possible D gene is TRBD1 (6 bases). Trimming cost V 11 bases and J 3 bases, with 22 bases left between them. This CDR3 has 15 amino acids. Germline values: CDR1 MDHEN, CDR2 SYDVKM. The CDR3 is CAGLPGGGEYYGYTF. CDR3 DNA: TGTGCCGGCCTCCCGGGGGGGGGCGAGTACTATGGCTACACCTTC.

The chain couples TRBV5-1 to TRBJ1-2, with 8 bases fitting TRBD1. Germline V gives CDR1 SGHRS, CDR2 YFSETQ. There are 14 residues in the CDR3. The V segment lost 3 bases and the J segment 2 bases; nucleotides outside the gene matches: 3. The CDR3 loop reads CASSSGQGNYGYTF. In DNA form, the CDR3 reads TGCGCCAGCAGCTCCGGACAGGGCAACTATGGCTACACCTTC. The full variable domain, its missing parts supplied by reference TRBV5-1 and TRBJ1-2, is KAGVTQTPRYLIKTRGQQVTLSCSPISGHRSVSWYQQTPGQGLQFLFEYFSETQRNKGNFPGRFSGRQFSNSRSEMNVSTLELGDSALYLCASSSGQGNYGYTFGSGTRLTVV.

The genes are TRBV12-5 and TRBJ1-3; unclear D gene. This CDR3 comprises 13 residues. Trimming cost V 1 base and J 3 bases, with 4 bases left between them. The germline gives CDR1 LGHNT, CDR2 FRNRAP. The CDR3 sequence is CASGLAGGNTIYF. The CDR3 nucleotides are TGTGCTAGTGGTTTGGCCGGTGGAAACACCATATATTTT.

This rearrangement joins TRBV4-2 to TRBJ1-2, with 8 bases fitting TRBD1. CDR3 length: 16 amino acids. The V gene's germline CDR1 is LGHNA and CDR2 YNFKEQ. The V and J ends lost 4 bases and 2 bases, in that order; junction bases with no gene match: 9. The CDR3 DNA is TGTGCCAGCAGCCTACAGGGGGAGCACCTAAACTATGGCTACACCTTC. It codes for CASSLQGEHLNYGYTF.

This clone has just a few counts. V usage is TRBV10-3 and J usage is TRBJ1-3; 8 positions match TRBD1. The germline CDR1 and CDR2 sequences are ENHRY and SYGVKD. The CDR3 is 15 amino acids. V lost 6 bases to trimming and J lost 2 bases; unmatched junction nucleotides: 6. CDR3 amino acids: CAIRSGGNAGNTIYF. Written as DNA, the CDR3 is TGTGCCATCAGGTCAGGGGGCAATGCTGGAAACACCATATATTTT.

Note on this clone: The junction does not match germline at one end; this may be a read error. This chain uses TRBV28 with TRBJ2-7, with 7 bases lining up with TRBD2. The germline gives CDR1 MDHEN, CDR2 SYDVKM. The CDR3 length is 18 residues. This CDR3 is CASSTSRGGRLTGREQHF. CDR3 DNA: TGTGCCAGCAGTACATCCCGGGGAGGGCGGTTAACTGGTCGGGAGCAGCACTTC.

The chain recombines TRBV4-2 with TRBJ2-1, with unresolved D. This CDR3 spans 13 amino acids. Germline V gene data show CDR1 as LGHNA and CDR2 as YNFKEQ. Trimming shortened V by 1 base and J by 4 bases, and 5 bases separated the two germline ends. The CDR3 loop reads CASSQGVYNEQFF. As DNA, the CDR3 is TGTGCCAGCAGCCAAGGAGTTTACAATGAGCAGTTCTTC.

This clone was seen a handful of times. This sequence joins TRBV2 and TRBJ2-5; TRBD1 matches 8 bases. Trimming cost V 10 bases and J 4 bases; bases outside gene matches: 8. Germline-derived CDR1 and CDR2 are SNHLY and FYNNEI. The CDR3 spans 13 residues. The CDR3 protein is CAIRQGSGETQYF. In DNA, the CDR3 is TGTGCCATACGACAGGGGTCGGGAGAGACCCAGTACTTC.

This clone was counted a single time. The chain combines TRBV2 with TRBJ1-1, with unresolved D. The CDR3 has 13 amino acids. Trimming pared 4 bases from V and 2 bases from J, leaving 8 bases between. Germline V CDR1 and CDR2: SNHLY, FYNNEI. The CDR3 region has the DNA TGTGCCAGCAGTGGACGAGGAAACACTGAAGCTTTCTTT. It yields the protein CASSGRGNTEAFF.

The genes are TRBV9 and TRBJ2-7; 8 bases match TRBD2. This CDR3 has 15 residues. V lost 4 bases to trimming and J lost 0 bases; unmatched junction nucleotides: 6. Germline CDR1 reads SGDLS; CDR2 reads YYNGEE. The CDR3 sequence is CASSPGGGSSYEQYF. The CDR3 nucleotides are TGTGCCAGCAGCCCGGGGGGGGGTTCCTCCTACGAGCAGTACTTC.

The rearrangement joins TRBV2 to TRBJ1-2; 8 nucleotides align to TRBD1. The J segment lost 7 bases and the V segment lost 6 bases, leaving 10 bases of the junction unmatched. Germline V gene sequence: CDR1 SNHLY, CDR2 FYNNEI. The CDR3 spans 14 residues. DNA of the CDR3: TGTGCCAGCAGGAATCCACAGGGGGTCGCTGGCTACACCTTC. Encoded protein: CASRNPQGVAGYTF.

V is TRBV28 and J is TRBJ2-7; maybe TRBD2 (6 bases). CDR3 length equals 11 residues. Trimming took off 8 bases at V and 4 bases at J, with 9 bases between the two ends. Per the germline V gene, CDR1 is MDHEN and CDR2 is SYDVKM. This CDR3 is CASARGYEQYF. The CDR3 region has the DNA TGTGCCAGCGCCCGGGGGTACGAGCAGTACTTC. Full variable domain (missing parts from reference TRBV28 and TRBJ2-7): DVKVTQSSRYLVKRTGEKVFLECVQDMDHENMFWYRQDPGLGLRLIYFSYDVKMKEKGDIPEGYSVSREKKERFSLILESASTNQTSMYLCASARGYEQYFGPGTRLTVT.

V is TRBV7-6 and J is TRBJ2-5; 7 nucleotides agree with TRBD1. CDR1 and CDR2 from the germline V gene are SGHVS and FNYEAQ. With 4 bases clipped from V and 5 bases from J, the junction kept 10 bases outside the gene matches. The CDR3 extends over 15 amino acids. CDR3 protein: CASSSLTGLKETQYF. Written as DNA, the CDR3 is TGTGCCAGCAGCTCGCTGACAGGGCTTAAGGAGACCCAGTACTTC. The full variable domain, with the rest looked up from reference TRBV7-6 and TRBJ2-5, is GAGVSQSPRYKVTKRGQDVALRCDPISGHVSLYWYRQALGQGPEFLTYFNYEAQQDKSGLPNDRFSAERPEGSISTLTIQRTEQRDSAMYRCASSSLTGLKETQYFGPGTRLLVL.

The chain has TRBV10-3 and TRBJ2-3; TRBD1 agrees at 7 bases. The CDR3 is made up of 16 amino acids. V was pared by 3 bases and J by 3 bases, with 9 bases of the junction left unmatched. Germline V gene data show CDR1 as ENHRY and CDR2 as SYGVKD. CDR3 coding DNA: TGTGCCATCAGTGAATCGCTGACAGGGATGACAGATACGCAGTATTTT. Protein product: CAISESLTGMTDTQYF.

The V call is TRBV11-2, the J call TRBJ2-1; 7 bases agree with TRBD1. Trimming cost V 4 bases and J 9 bases; bases outside gene matches: 9. The germline V gene has CDR1 SGHAT and CDR2 FQNNGV. The length of the CDR3 is 14 residues. CDR3 DNA: TGTGCCAGCAGCTACGGACAGGTTCGGCGTGAGCAGTTCTTC. Translation: CASSYGQVRREQFF. The full variable domain, with the rest looked up from reference TRBV11-2 and TRBJ2-1, is EAGVAQSPRYKIIEKRQSVAFWCNPISGHATLYWYQQILGQGPKLLIQFQNNGVVDDSQLPKDRFSAERLKGVDSTLKIQPAKLEDSAVYLCASSYGQVRREQFFGPGTRLTVL.

J is TRBJ2-5 and V is TRBV4-3, with D unresolved. Germline V gene lookup returns CDR1 LGHNA and CDR2 YSLEER. The CDR3 length is 13 residues. The V end was cut by 1 base, the J end by 2 bases, with 5 bases between. CDR3 sequence (DNA): TGCGCCAGCAGCCAAGCCAGGCAAGAGACCCAGTACTTC. Translated, it gives CASSQARQETQYF.

In its sample, this clone was seen once. This chain uses TRBV5-1 with TRBJ2-2, with a tentative D call TRBD2 (5 bases). V was pared by 4 bases and J by 3 bases, with 13 bases between. The CDR3 is made up of 15 amino acids. Germline assignment: CDR1 SGHRS and CDR2 YFSETQ. For the CDR3, the DNA is TGCGCCAGCAGCCCCCGGGTCGGGGACACCGGGGAGCTGTTTTTT. This translates into CASSPRVGDTGELFF.

This chain joins TRBV2 and TRBJ2-5; 9 positions agree with TRBD1. The trim removed 7 bases at V and 6 bases at J, leaving 9 bases unmatched. Germline V gene sequence: CDR1 SNHLY, CDR2 FYNNEI. This CDR3 is 14 amino acids long. The CDR3 DNA is TGTGCCAGCACTTCCGGACAGGGGATGCAGACCCAGTACTTC. Encoded protein: CASTSGQGMQTQYF.

The chain uses TRBV11-3 and TRBJ2-3; possibly TRBD2 for D (6 bases). Between the trimmed V and J ends, which lost 5 bases and 3 bases, there was a span of 18 bases. Germline V CDR1 and CDR2: SGHNT, YENEEA. CDR3 length: 16 amino acids. CDR3 residues: CASSPGGGFGTDTQYF. As DNA, the CDR3 is TGTGCCAGCAGCCCCGGGGGAGGCTTCGGGACAGATACGCAGTATTTT.

This chain joins TRBV10-3 and TRBJ2-3, with 8 nucleotides matching TRBD2. The V gene's germline CDR1 is ENHRY and CDR2 SYGVKD. The V gene end was trimmed by 6 bases and the J gene end by 0 bases; junction bases not matched to a gene: 8. This CDR3 contains 16 residues. CDR3 coding DNA: TGTGCCATCAGGCGCGGGGGGTTCTCGAGCACAGATACGCAGTATTTT. Translation gives CAIRRGGFSSTDTQYF.

The chain links TRBV6-5 to TRBJ2-7; 8 bases align to TRBD2. Per the germline V gene, CDR1 is MNHEY and CDR2 is SVGAGI. The J segment lost 5 bases and the V segment lost 9 bases, leaving 9 bases of the junction unmatched. The length of the CDR3 is 13 residues. This chain's CDR3 is CASTPGGFHEQYF. CDR3 in DNA: TGTGCCAGTACACCGGGGGGGTTCCACGAGCAGTACTTC.

This clone occurred once. V usage is TRBV30 and J usage is TRBJ2-1, with 8 bases lining up with TRBD1. CDR1 is GTSNPN, CDR2 SVGIG, per germline (reference sequence). With 2 bases clipped from V and 8 bases from J, the junction kept 14 bases outside the gene matches. The CDR3 is 16 residues long. CDR3 residues: CAWSYGSRGRRDEQFF. For the CDR3, the DNA is TGTGCCTGGAGTTACGGGAGCAGGGGGCGCCGTGATGAGCAGTTCTTC.

This chain uses TRBV4-1 with TRBJ2-5; TRBD2 aligns across 9 bases. This CDR3 comprises 19 residues. CDR1 and CDR2 from the germline V gene are MGHRA and YSYEKL. V was clipped by 0 bases and J by 1 base; unmatched bases: 12. As DNA, the CDR3 is TGCGCCAGCAGCCAAGAGAGTTTAGTTCTAGCGGGGTCCCAAGAGACCCAGTACTTC. This translates into CASSQESLVLAGSQETQYF.

The chain has TRBV6-1 and TRBJ2-1; 8 nucleotides align to TRBD2. CDR3 length: 17 residues. V lost 3 bases to trimming and J lost 0 bases; unmatched junction nucleotides: 7. Germline V gives CDR1 MNHNS, CDR2 SASEGT. The chain's CDR3 is CASSDVIGGASYNEQFF. CDR3 DNA sequence: TGTGCCAGCAGTGACGTTATCGGGGGGGCCTCCTACAATGAGCAGTTCTTC.

This clone was recorded only once. Germline is not matched at one junction end, which may reflect a read error. The chain joins TRBV11-3 to TRBJ2-7, with a possible D match to TRBD1 (5 bases). The germline V gene has CDR1 SGHNT and CDR2 YENEEA. This CDR3 is built from 14 residues. The CDR3 nucleotides read TGTGCCAGCAGCCTAGACAGCGACCCCGCGAAGCAGTACTTC. It is translated as CASSLDSDPAKQYF.

This clone was observed a single time. CDR3 amino acids: CASSLFVPGDTLSDTQYF. CDR3 DNA: TGTGCCAGCAGTTTATTTGTCCCAGGGGATACTTTATCAGATACGCAGTATTTT. The chain uses TRBV27 and TRBJ2-3, with D perhaps TRBD1 (6 bases). Germline CDR1 is MNHEY and CDR2 is SMNVEV (reference sequence). Trimming stripped 1 base from V and 4 bases from J, with 21 bases between. The CDR3 has 18 residues.

This chain links TRBV20-1 with TRBJ2-1; D is possibly TRBD1 (6 bases). This CDR3 has 11 amino acids. Between the trimmed V and J ends, which lost 8 bases and 7 bases, there was a span of 12 bases. Germline CDR1 is DFQATT and CDR2 is SNEGSKA (reference sequence). Here the CDR3 reads CSPSRGNEQFF. The CDR3 nucleotides are TGCAGTCCCTCGAGGGGGAATGAGCAGTTCTTC.

J is TRBJ2-7 and V is TRBV30, with D perhaps TRBD1 (5 bases). This CDR3 is 13 amino acids long. The germline V gene has CDR1 GTSNPN and CDR2 SVGIG (reference sequence). V was clipped by 2 bases and J by 0 bases, with 8 bases between them. CDR3 sequence (DNA): TGTGCCTGGAGTCCAGGACACTCCTACGAGCAGTACTTC. Translated: CAWSPGHSYEQYF.

This clone was picked up one time. The chain couples TRBV30 to TRBJ2-7; 8 positions match TRBD1. Trimming took 2 bases from V and 2 from J; bases not matched to a gene: 5. The CDR3 is made up of 14 amino acids. CDR1 is GTSNPN, CDR2 SVGIG, per germline (reference sequence). The DNA for the CDR3 is TGTGCCTGGAGTTTCTCGACAGGGGCCTACGAGCAGTACTTC. Amino acid sequence: CAWSFSTGAYEQYF.

The CDR3 region has the DNA TGTGCCAGCAGCGAAAGGGCAGGGGGTGGCTACACCTTC. Amino acid sequence: CASSERAGGGYTF. The rearrangement uses TRBV14 and TRBJ1-2; TRBD1 aligns across 7 bases. Germline loops: CDR1 SGHDN, CDR2 FVKESK. Unmatched junction bases numbered 7, after V lost 5 bases and J lost 7 bases. CDR3 length equals 13 residues. The full variable domain, with the rest looked up from reference TRBV14 and TRBJ1-2, is EAGVTQFPSHSVIEKGQTVTLRCDPISGHDNLYWYRRVMGKEIKFLLHFVKESKQDESGMPNNRFLAERTGGTYSTLKVQPAELEDSGVYFCASSERAGGGYTFGSGTRLTVV.